This T cell receptor (beta chain) was captured in a study of identifying expanded T cells in peripheral blood. Using immunoSEQ multiplex PCR, the repertoire was profiled, and TCRdb retains in-frame clones only, with some absent. The sample shows around 91,000 clones, about nine tenths of them seen only once. This CDR3 region has 11 residues. With 9 bases removed from V and 8 bases from J, the gap between germline ends came to 13 bases. Per the germline V gene, CDR1 is SNHLY and CDR2 is FYNNEI. The chain combines TRBV2 with TRBJ1-2; no firm D call. Sequenced input: blood. This sequence was found in a person aged 18 to 75 in good health. The CDR3 here is CASIISGGYTF. CDR3 DNA: TGTGCCAGTATAATTTCGGGCGGCTACACCTTC. The complete variable domain, with remaining parts taken from reference TRBV2 and TRBJ1-2, reads EPEVTQTPSHQVTQMGQEVILRCVPISNHLYFYWYRQILGQKVEFLVSFYNNEISEKSEIFDDQFSVERPDGSNFTLKIRSTKLEDSAMYFCASIISGGYTFGSGTRLTVV.